This T cell receptor (beta chain) comes out of a study of T cell responses to AZD1222 COVID-19 vaccine. Study conclusions and caveats: Nearly half of spike-specific TCRs reportedly go after variant regions that carry no mutations. Dominant at 160-218 and 743-854, vaccine-associated CD4 TCRs also spanned spike.

13 amino acids form the CDR3, both terminal residues included. In germline, CDR1 is WSHSY, CDR2 SAAADI. A remark on this clone: The target antigen is unknown. No DNA is shown, since the ends of the CDR3 on it are uncertain; the CDR3 is the one TCRdb lists.

The method was immunoSEQ multiplex PCR; TCRdb's version includes in-frame clones alone and lacks a portion of them. The sample shows roughly 150,000 clones, roughly nine tenths of them seen only once. This clonotype originated in an adult in good health. This material consisted of peripheral blood, taken on day 0 of AZD1222 vaccination. The J gene is TRBJ2-5, the V gene TRBV10-2. CDR3 sequence: CASSEYFGETQYF.